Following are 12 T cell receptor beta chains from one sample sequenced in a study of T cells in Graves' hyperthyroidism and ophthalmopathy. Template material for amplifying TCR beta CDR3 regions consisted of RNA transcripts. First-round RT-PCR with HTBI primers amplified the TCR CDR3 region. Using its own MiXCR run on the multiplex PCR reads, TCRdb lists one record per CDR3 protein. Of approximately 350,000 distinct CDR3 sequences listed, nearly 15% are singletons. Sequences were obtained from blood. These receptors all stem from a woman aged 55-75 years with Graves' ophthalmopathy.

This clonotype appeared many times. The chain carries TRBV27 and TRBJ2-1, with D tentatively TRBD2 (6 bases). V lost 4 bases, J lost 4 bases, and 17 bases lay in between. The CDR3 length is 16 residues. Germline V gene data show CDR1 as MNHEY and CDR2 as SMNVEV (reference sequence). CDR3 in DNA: TGTGCCAGCAGTTGGGGACTCGACTCGATATACAATGAGCAGTTCTTC. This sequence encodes CASSWGLDSIYNEQFF.

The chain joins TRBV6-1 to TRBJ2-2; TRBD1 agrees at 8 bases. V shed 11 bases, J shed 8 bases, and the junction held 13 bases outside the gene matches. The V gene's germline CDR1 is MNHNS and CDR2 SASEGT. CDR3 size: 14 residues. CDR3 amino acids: CAGFSGGRGGELFF. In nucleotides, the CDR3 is TGTGCCGGCTTCTCAGGGGGCCGAGGGGGGGAGCTGTTTTTT.

This CDR3 reads CASSPLQATEAFF. The CDR3 DNA sequence: TGTGCCAGTAGCCCTTTGCAGGCGACTGAAGCTTTCTTT. V is TRBV19 and J is TRBJ1-1; D is unresolved. This CDR3 region has 13 residues. Germline lookup yields CDR1 LNHDA and CDR2 SQIVND (reference sequence). Trimming shortened V by 6 bases and J by 5 bases, and 13 bases separated the two germline ends.

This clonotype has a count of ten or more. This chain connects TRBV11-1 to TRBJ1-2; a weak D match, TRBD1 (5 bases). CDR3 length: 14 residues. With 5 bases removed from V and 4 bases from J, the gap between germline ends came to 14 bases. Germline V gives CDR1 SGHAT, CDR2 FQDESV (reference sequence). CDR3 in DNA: TGTGCCAGCAGCAATGAAGACAGTCTCTATGGCTACACCTTC. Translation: CASSNEDSLYGYTF.

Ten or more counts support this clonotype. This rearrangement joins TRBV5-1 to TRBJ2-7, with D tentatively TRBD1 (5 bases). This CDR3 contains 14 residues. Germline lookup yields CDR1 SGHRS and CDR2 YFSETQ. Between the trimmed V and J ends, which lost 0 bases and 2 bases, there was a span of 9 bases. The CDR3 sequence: CASSLVPGTYEQYF. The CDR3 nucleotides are TGCGCCAGCAGCTTGGTTCCAGGGACCTACGAGCAGTACTTC.

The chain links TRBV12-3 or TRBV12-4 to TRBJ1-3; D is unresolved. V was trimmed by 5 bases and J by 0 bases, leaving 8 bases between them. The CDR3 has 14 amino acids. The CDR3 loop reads CASSRRSSGNTIYF. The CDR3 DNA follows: TGTGCCAGCAGTAGAAGGAGCTCTGGAAACACCATATATTTT.

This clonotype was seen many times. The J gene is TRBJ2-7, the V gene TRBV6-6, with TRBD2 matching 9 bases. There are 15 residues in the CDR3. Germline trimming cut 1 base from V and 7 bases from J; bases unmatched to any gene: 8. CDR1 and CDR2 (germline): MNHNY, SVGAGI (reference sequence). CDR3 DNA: TGTGCCAGCAGTTACTTTAGCGGGAGTCCCTCTGAGCAGTACTTC. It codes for CASSYFSGSPSEQYF.

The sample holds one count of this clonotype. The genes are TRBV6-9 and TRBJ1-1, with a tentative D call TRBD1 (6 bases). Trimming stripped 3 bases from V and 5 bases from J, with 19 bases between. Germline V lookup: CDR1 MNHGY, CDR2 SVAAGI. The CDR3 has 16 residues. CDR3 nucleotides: TGTGCCAGCAGTTACTCGAACCGGGGGGCTCTAACTGAAGCTTTCTTT. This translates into CASSYSNRGALTEAFF.

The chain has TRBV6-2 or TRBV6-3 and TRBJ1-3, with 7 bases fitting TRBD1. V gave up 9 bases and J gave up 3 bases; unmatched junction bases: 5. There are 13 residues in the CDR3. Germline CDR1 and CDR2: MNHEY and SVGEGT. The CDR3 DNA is TGTGCCAGTTCGACAGGGTTTGGAAACACCATATATTTT. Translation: CASSTGFGNTIYF.

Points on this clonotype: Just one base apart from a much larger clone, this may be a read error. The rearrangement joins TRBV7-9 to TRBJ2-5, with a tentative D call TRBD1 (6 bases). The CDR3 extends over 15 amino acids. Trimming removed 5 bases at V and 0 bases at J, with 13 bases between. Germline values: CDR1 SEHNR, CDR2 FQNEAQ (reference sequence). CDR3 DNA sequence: TGTGCCAGCAGCCCCCACGGACAGCACCAAGAGACCCAGTACTTC. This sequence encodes CASSPHGQHQETQYF. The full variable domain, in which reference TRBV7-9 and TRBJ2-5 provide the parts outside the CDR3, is DTGVSQNPRHKITKRGQNVTFRCDPISEHNRLYWYRQTLGQGPEFLTYFQNEAQLEKSRLLSDRFSAERPKGSFSTLEIQRTEQGDSAMYLCASSPHGQHQETQYFGPGTRLLVL.

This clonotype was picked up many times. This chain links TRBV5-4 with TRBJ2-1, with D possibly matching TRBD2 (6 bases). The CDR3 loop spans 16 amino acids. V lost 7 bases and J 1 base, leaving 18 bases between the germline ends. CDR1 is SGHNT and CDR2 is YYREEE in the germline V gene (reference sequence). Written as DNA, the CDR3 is TGTGCCAGCCGGAGAGGGTCGGGAGTTTCCTACAATGAGCAGTTCTTC. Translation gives CASRRGSGVSYNEQFF.

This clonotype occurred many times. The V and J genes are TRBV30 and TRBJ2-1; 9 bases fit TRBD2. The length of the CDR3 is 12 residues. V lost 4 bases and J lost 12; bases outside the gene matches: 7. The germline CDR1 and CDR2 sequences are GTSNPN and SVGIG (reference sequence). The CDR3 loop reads CAWTGVAGVQFF. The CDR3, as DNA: TGTGCCTGGACGGGGGTAGCGGGAGTGCAGTTCTTC. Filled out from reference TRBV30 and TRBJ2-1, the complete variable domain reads SQTIHQWPATLVQPVGSPLSLECTVEGTSNPNLYWYRQAAGRGLQLLFYSVGIGQISSEVPQNLSASRPQDRQFILSSKKLLLSDSGFYLCAWTGVAGVQFFGPGTRLTVL.